Detailed here is one T cell receptor (beta chain). Its target is unknown. Germline CDR1 reads SGHTA; CDR2 reads FQGTGA. Trimming removed 2 bases from V and 9 bases from J, with 20 bases in between. The CDR3 has 16 residues. This record comes from a study of blood T cells in healthy people across ages. Across the study: There was about one barcoded beta molecule captured by template switching per two T cells. Study conclusions and caveats: A strong correlation was found between TCR beta diversity and the percentage of naive T cells.

The use of a sample-barcoded 5' primer and a J-beta primer mix characterized a second PCR of about 6 to 12 cycles. Tagging of each cDNA molecule was performed by a template-switch adaptor with 12 random nucleotides. MiXCR, run by TCRdb on the 5' RACE reads, gives a single entry per CDR3 protein. The sample lists over 300,000 distinct CDR3 sequences, roughly half occurring once. This receptor was identified in a man in his 60s in good health. The sequenced sample consisted of blood. This chain links TRBV7-3 with TRBJ2-1, with D tentatively TRBD2 (6 bases). CDR3: CASSLGGIDDLGEQFF. Written as DNA, the CDR3 is TGTGCCAGCAGCTTAGGGGGGATTGACGACCTGGGTGAGCAGTTCTTC.